The 22 T cell receptor beta chains reported below all come from one sample, sequenced in a study of PD-L1 blockade in urothelial cancer. The method was immunoSEQ multiplex PCR; TCRdb's version includes in-frame clones alone and lacks a portion of them. The sample holds around 62,000 clones, 88% seen once. As to time point: peripheral blood 6 weeks after treatment start. The sequenced sample was PBMCs, obtained around atezolizumab (anti-PD-L1) treatment. The receptors stem from a man aged 55 to 70 with urothelial cancer.

In its sample, this clone was seen once. V usage is TRBV6-1 and J usage is TRBJ1-2; 8 nucleotides match TRBD1. CDR1 and CDR2 from the germline V gene are MNHNS and SASEGT. The length of the CDR3 is 13 residues. V was clipped by 4 bases and J by 5 bases; unmatched bases: 3. In DNA form, the CDR3 reads TGTGCCAGCAGTGGACAGGGGAGGTATGGCTACACCTTC. Residues: CASSGQGRYGYTF.

The genes are TRBV7-9 and TRBJ1-2, with 7 bases identical to TRBD1. The V segment lost 5 bases and the J segment 4 bases; nucleotides outside the gene matches: 4. This CDR3 is built from 13 residues. Germline CDR1 SEHNR, CDR2 FQNEAQ (reference sequence). This chain's CDR3 is CASSPGTAYGYTF. CDR3 in DNA: TGTGCCAGCAGCCCTGGGACAGCCTATGGCTACACCTTC. Using reference TRBV7-9 and TRBJ1-2 for the parts outside the CDR3, the full variable domain is DTGVSQNPRHKITKRGQNVTFRCDPISEHNRLYWYRQTLGQGPEFLTYFQNEAQLEKSRLLSDRFSAERPKGSFSTLEIQRTEQGDSAMYLCASSPGTAYGYTFGSGTRLTVV.

The CDR3 coding sequence is TGTGCCACCAGCAGAGATACAGGGGTCGGCACTGAAGCTTTCTTT. It codes for CATSRDTGVGTEAFF. The V and J genes are TRBV15 and TRBJ1-1, with TRBD1 matching 7 bases. Trimming took 0 bases from V and 4 from J; bases not matched to a gene: 5. This CDR3 region has 15 residues. Germline V CDR1 and CDR2: LNHNV, YYDKDF (reference sequence).

This clone was found once. The V call is TRBV27, the J call TRBJ1-1, with 7 bases identical to TRBD1. The length of the CDR3 is 15 residues. The V and J ends lost 5 bases and 5 bases, in that order; junction bases with no gene match: 11. Per the germline V gene, CDR1 is MNHEY and CDR2 is SMNVEV (reference sequence). This CDR3 reads CASSPPGGWGTEAFF. The CDR3 nucleotides read TGTGCCAGCAGTCCTCCAGGGGGGTGGGGAACTGAAGCTTTCTTT.

The chain recombines TRBV9 with TRBJ2-1, with 8 bases matching TRBD2. V dropped 0 bases and J dropped 5; count of bases not matched to a gene: 4. The CDR3 covers 15 residues. Germline values: CDR1 SGDLS, CDR2 YYNGEE. The CDR3 nucleotides read TGTGCCAGCAGCGTAGGAGCGGGGGCTCACAATGAGCAGTTCTTC. It encodes CASSVGAGAHNEQFF.

The gene calls are TRBV28 and TRBJ1-2, with D tentatively TRBD1 (6 bases). Looked up from germline, CDR1 is MDHEN and CDR2 is SYDVKM. Trimming stripped 3 bases from V and 7 bases from J, with 18 bases between. This CDR3 has 15 amino acids. The CDR3: CASSFGPQGGIGYTF. DNA for the CDR3: TGTGCCAGCAGTTTCGGGCCCCAAGGGGGAATTGGCTACACCTTC.

This clone was observed a handful of times. The chain is built from TRBV14 and TRBJ1-2; D is unclear. This CDR3 contains 15 residues. Trimming shortened V by 0 bases and J by 1 base, and 9 bases separated the two germline ends. In germline, CDR1 is SGHDN, CDR2 FVKESK. The CDR3 here is CASSQDLRFNYGYTF. In DNA, the CDR3 is TGTGCCAGCAGCCAAGATCTGCGGTTTAACTATGGCTACACCTTC.

This clone was seen a single time. Here the CDR3 reads CASSLGVSGFTYEQYF. The CDR3 bases are TGTGCCAGCAGCTTAGGAGTTAGCGGGTTTACCTACGAGCAGTACTTC. V is TRBV13 and J is TRBJ2-7, with 7 positions matching TRBD2. This CDR3 contains 16 residues. Germline CDR1 PRHDT, CDR2 FYEKMQ (reference sequence). Germline trimming cut 0 bases from V and 2 bases from J; bases unmatched to any gene: 7.

V is TRBV7-2 and J is TRBJ1-1; 7 positions agree with TRBD1. V lost 4 bases and J lost 4; bases outside the gene matches: 6. The CDR3 has 14 residues. The V gene's germline CDR1 is SGHTA and CDR2 FQGNSA. CDR3 bases: TGTGCCAGCAGCTATAGGGGGCTAGGCACTGAAGCTTTCTTT. Amino acids: CASSYRGLGTEAFF.

The gene calls are TRBV13 and TRBJ2-3; D is possibly TRBD2 (6 bases). This CDR3 is 15 amino acids long. CDR1 is PRHDT and CDR2 is FYEKMQ in the germline V gene (reference sequence). The V end lost 5 bases, the J end lost 2 bases, and 14 bases lay between the germline ends. The CDR3 sequence is CASSTYGGTTDTQYF. For the CDR3, the DNA is TGTGCCAGCAGCACCTACGGGGGTACCACAGATACGCAGTATTTT.

In nucleotides, the CDR3 is TGTGCCAGCAGCCAAGTGTCTAGCGGGAGGCGGGGCACAGATACGCAGTATTTT. Translated: CASSQVSSGRRGTDTQYF. The chain joins TRBV4-2 to TRBJ2-3, with 11 bases aligning to TRBD2. J was trimmed by 1 base and V by 1 base; bases with no gene match: 7. Per the germline V gene, CDR1 is LGHNA and CDR2 is YNFKEQ. The CDR3 consists of 18 residues.

This chain uses TRBV25-1 with TRBJ1-4, with 8 bases aligning to TRBD1. This CDR3 spans 16 amino acids. Germline V gene data show CDR1 as MGHDK and CDR2 as SYGVNS. V gave up 1 base and J gave up 5 bases; unmatched junction bases: 6. The CDR3 nucleotides read TGTGCCAGCAGTGAATCCCAGGGGGCTACCAATGAAAAACTGTTTTTT. The encoded protein is CASSESQGATNEKLFF.

This chain connects TRBV18 to TRBJ1-5, with TRBD1 matching over 9 bases. The junction had 7 bases not matched to a gene; V was cut back by 3 bases and J by 1 base. CDR1 and CDR2 from the germline V gene are KGHSH and LQKENI. This CDR3 spans 17 amino acids. This CDR3 is CASSPGQGGFSNQPQHF. CDR3 DNA sequence: TGTGCCAGCTCACCGGGACAGGGCGGGTTCAGCAATCAGCCCCAGCATTTT.

The gene calls are TRBV2 and TRBJ1-1; 7 bases are shared with TRBD1. Per the germline V gene, CDR1 is SNHLY and CDR2 is FYNNEI. The CDR3 consists of 15 residues. J was trimmed by 2 bases and V by 5 bases; bases with no gene match: 8. In nucleotides, the CDR3 is TGTGCCAGCAGTCCATTCAGGGGGTTAAACACTGAAGCTTTCTTT. It yields the protein CASSPFRGLNTEAFF.

The V call is TRBV6-6, the J call TRBJ1-2; perhaps TRBD1 as D (5 bases). V lost 7 bases and J lost 0, with 18 bases in between. The CDR3 covers 16 residues. Germline CDR1 and CDR2: MNHNY and SVGAGI (reference sequence). CDR3: CASTGGGTAANYGYTF. CDR3 bases: TGTGCCAGCACCGGAGGAGGGACGGCAGCTAACTATGGCTACACCTTC.

This chain uses TRBV12-5 with TRBJ2-7, with D possibly being TRBD1 (5 bases). This CDR3 contains 14 residues. The germline V gene encodes CDR1 LGHNT and CDR2 FRNRAP. V shed 3 bases and J shed 6 bases, with 15 bases lying between them. The CDR3 reads CASGLGRAASEQYF. The CDR3 DNA follows: TGTGCTAGTGGTTTAGGCAGGGCTGCTTCCGAGCAGTACTTC.

This sequence joins TRBV7-3 and TRBJ1-1; no definite D call. The CDR3 covers 14 residues. Germline CDR1 and CDR2: SGHTA and FQGTGA. V was cut by 0 bases and J by 1 base, with 6 bases left in between. As DNA, the CDR3 is TGTGCCAGCAGCTTAACAGAGAGGAACACTGAAGCTTTCTTT. Translated: CASSLTERNTEAFF.

V and J are TRBV5-1 and TRBJ1-1; no reliable D call. This CDR3 spans 13 amino acids. Germline lookup yields CDR1 SGHRS and CDR2 YFSETQ. Trimming left V 7 bases short and J 0 bases short, with 10 bases between. The CDR3 region is CASQSQVNTEAFF. The CDR3 nucleotides are TGCGCCAGCCAAAGTCAGGTGAACACTGAAGCTTTCTTT.

The chain combines TRBV6-1 with TRBJ2-7; 8 positions agree with TRBD1. Germline V CDR1 and CDR2: MNHNS, SASEGT. The CDR3 is 13 amino acids. Trimming took 5 bases from V and 3 from J; bases not matched to a gene: 3. The CDR3 DNA sequence: TGTGCCAGCAGTTTGACAGGGGTCTACGAGCAGTACTTC. Protein product: CASSLTGVYEQYF.

The rearrangement joins TRBV5-1 to TRBJ2-5; 8 bases line up with TRBD1. From germline, CDR1 is SGHRS and CDR2 YFSETQ. CDR3 length equals 14 residues. After removal of 3 bases from V and 1 base from J, the junction contained 2 bases not matched to a gene. CDR3: CASSSGQVQETQYF. DNA of the CDR3: TGCGCCAGCAGCTCGGGACAGGTCCAAGAGACCCAGTACTTC.

The sample holds a few counts of this clone. The chain is built from TRBV9 and TRBJ1-2, with a tentative D call TRBD1 (6 bases). Germline CDR1 SGDLS, CDR2 YYNGEE. V was shortened by 2 bases and J by 10 bases, with 18 bases between the two germline ends. There are 14 residues in the CDR3. CDR3 DNA: TGTGCCAGCAGCGTTTCACCGGGGGGGCAAGCCTACACCTTC. As protein: CASSVSPGGQAYTF. Filled out from reference TRBV9 and TRBJ1-2, the complete variable domain reads DSGVTQTPKHLITATGQRVTLRCSPRSGDLSVYWYQQSLDQGLQFLIQYYNGEERAKGNILERFSAQQFPDLHSELNLSSLELGDSALYFCASSVSPGGQAYTFGSGTRLTVV.

This chain connects TRBV6-1 to TRBJ2-7, with 7 bases lining up with TRBD2. The junction had 7 bases not matched to a gene; V was cut back by 2 bases and J by 3 bases. This CDR3 comprises 15 residues. Per the germline V gene, CDR1 is MNHNS and CDR2 is SASEGT. CDR3 region: CASSEPSGVHYEQYF. Written as DNA, the CDR3 is TGTGCCAGCAGTGAACCGAGCGGGGTTCACTACGAGCAGTACTTC.